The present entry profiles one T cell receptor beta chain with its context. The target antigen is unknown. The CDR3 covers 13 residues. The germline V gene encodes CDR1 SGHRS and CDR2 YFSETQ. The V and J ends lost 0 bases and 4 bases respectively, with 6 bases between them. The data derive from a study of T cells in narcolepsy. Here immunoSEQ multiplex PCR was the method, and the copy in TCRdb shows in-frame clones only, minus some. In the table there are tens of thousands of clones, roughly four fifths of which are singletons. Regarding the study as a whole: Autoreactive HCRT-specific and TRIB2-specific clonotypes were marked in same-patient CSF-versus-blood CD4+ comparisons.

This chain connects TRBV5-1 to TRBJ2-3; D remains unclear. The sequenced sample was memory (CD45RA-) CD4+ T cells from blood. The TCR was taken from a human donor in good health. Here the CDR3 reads CASSLEGSDTQYF. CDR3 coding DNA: TGCGCCAGCAGCTTGGAGGGTTCAGATACGCAGTATTTT. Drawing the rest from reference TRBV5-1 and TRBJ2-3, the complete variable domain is KAGVTQTPRYLIKTRGQQVTLSCSPISGHRSVSWYQQTPGQGLQFLFEYFSETQRNKGNFPGRFSGRQFSNSRSEMNVSTLELGDSALYLCASSLEGSDTQYFGPGTRLTVL.